These T cell receptor beta chains were read from a single sample in a study of CD8+CD57+ T cells in acquired aplastic anemia. From the reads, TCRdb called clonotypes with MiXCR, one entry per CDR3 protein. The repertoire consists of under 500,000 distinct CDR3 sequences, with under 40% occurring once and the leading ten covering around 0.82%. Material: sorted CD4+, CD8+, or CD8+CD57+ T cells (not recorded which) from PBMCs. The receptors were sampled from a human donor with aplastic anemia. CDR3s include the opening cysteine and the closing phenylalanine or tryptophan. A D gene is named only where the DNA matches it firmly. Size is stated for part of the rows, as once, few or many counts, or as a class when the clone is expanded.

V: TRBV4-2
J: TRBJ2-6
size: many
D: .
DNA: TGTGCCAGCAGCCAAGCTGGATCTGGGGCCAACGTCCTGACTTTC
CDR3: CASSQAGSGANVLTF

V: TRBV29-1
J: TRBJ2-3
size: many
D: .
DNA: TGCAGCGCCAGAAGGGGGACTCAGGAAACAGATACGCAGTATTTT
CDR3: CSARRGTQETDTQYF

V: TRBV14
J: TRBJ2-5
size: .
D: TRBD2
DNA: TGTGCCAGCAGCCAAGTAGCGGGCGGGAGATTTCGAGAGACCCAGTACTTC
CDR3: CASSQVAGGRFRETQYF

V: TRBV15
J: TRBJ1-2
size: .
D: .
DNA: TGTGCCACCAGCAGAGACAAGGAAAACTATGGCTACACCTTC
CDR3: CATSRDKENYGYTF

V: TRBV9
J: TRBJ1-6
size: many
D: TRBD1
DNA: TGTGCCAGCAGCGTAGATGGGACAGCTAATTCACCCCTCCACTTT
CDR3: CASSVDGTANSPLHF

V: TRBV7-3
J: TRBJ2-1
size: .
D: .
DNA: TGTGCCAGCAGCTTCCAGGGTCCCTCCTACAATGAGCAGTTCTTC
CDR3: CASSFQGPSYNEQFF

V: TRBV20-1
J: TRBJ2-7
size: many
D: .
DNA: TGCAGTGCTAGAGAGACTCTAGCTTCCTACGAGCAGTACTTC
CDR3: CSARETLASYEQYF

V: TRBV4-2
J: TRBJ2-7
size: .
D: TRBD1
DNA: TGTGCCAGCAGCGGACGGACAGGGGGCTACGAGCAGTACTTC
CDR3: CASSGRTGGYEQYF

V: TRBV5-6
J: TRBJ2-7
size: few
D: .
DNA: TGTGCCAGCAGCTATAGAGGGAACTCCTACGAGCAGTACTTC
CDR3: CASSYRGNSYEQYF

V: TRBV11-2
J: TRBJ2-7
size: few
D: TRBD1
DNA: TGTGCCAGCAGCTTAGAACTCCAATCGCGGACAGGGTACTCCTACGAGCAGTACTTC
CDR3: CASSLELQSRTGYSYEQYF

V: TRBV4-3
J: TRBJ2-7
size: .
D: TRBD2
DNA: TGCGCCAGCAGCCAAGACGCGGGGGGGCCTTCGGCCGAGCAGTACTTC
CDR3: CASSQDAGGPSAEQYF

V: TRBV20-1
J: TRBJ2-5
size: .
D: .
DNA: TGCAGTGCTAGAGATCATGGGACCCAGTACTTC
CDR3: CSARDHGTQYF

V: TRBV19
J: TRBJ2-1
size: many
D: .
DNA: TGTGCCAGTACCTTGGGTGGGCAGAACAATGAGCAGTTCTTC
CDR3: CASTLGGQNNEQFF

V: TRBV10-3
J: TRBJ1-1
size: .
D: TRBD1
DNA: TGTGCCAGCACCACCGGGACAGGGCTCGCCACTGAAGCTTTCTTT
CDR3: CASTTGTGLATEAFF

V: TRBV28
J: TRBJ1-1
size: few
D: TRBD1
DNA: TGTGCCAGCAGCTTAACCGACAGGGTCAAAGAAGCTTTCTTT
CDR3: CASSLTDRVKEAFF

V: TRBV10-2
J: TRBJ1-2
size: .
D: .
DNA: TGCGCCAGCAGTGAGTCGGAGGACAGAGATGGCTACACCTTC
CDR3: CASSESEDRDGYTF

V: TRBV11-2
J: TRBJ1-1
size: .
D: TRBD1
DNA: TGTGCCAGCAGCTTGGATCAGGGGGGGAACACTGAAGCTTTCTTT
CDR3: CASSLDQGGNTEAFF